This TCR beta chain was captured by sequencing in a study of OX40 agonist ivuxolimab in advanced cancers. The CDR3 has 14 amino acids. Germline CDR1 KGHSH, CDR2 LQKENI. Trimming left V 6 bases short and J 2 bases short, with 13 bases between. Comments on this clone: Its antigen is not known.

Clones were read by immunoSEQ multiplex PCR, and TCRdb kept only the in-frame ones, dropping some. The repertoire holds about 83,000 clones, with approximately 84% as singletons. Whole-study findings and limits: Doses of 0.1 to 3.0 mg/kg were accompanied by clonal expansion of CD4+ and CD8+ blood T cells by week 6.

The V call is TRBV18, the J call TRBJ1-2, with a tentative D call TRBD1 (6 bases). The material sequenced was CD4+ or CD8+ T cells sorted from blood, taken in a trial of the OX40 agonist ivuxolimab. This sequence was found in an adult with an advanced solid tumor such as melanoma, head and neck, liver or kidney cancer. Here the CDR3 DNA reads TGTGCCAGCTCCCCTCCCACAGGGAACTATGGCTACACCTTC. It yields the protein CASSPPTGNYGYTF.